The 16 T cell receptor beta chains presented below share a single source sample, sequenced in a study of blood T cells in healthy people across ages. Through a sample-barcoded 5' primer and a J-beta primer mix, a second PCR was run for roughly 6 to 12 cycles. In TCRdb, the 5' RACE reads were re-called with MiXCR into one record per CDR3 protein. The top ten clones hold approximately 17% of a sample with 1 million or so distinct CDR3 sequences, 45% of them seen once. The specimen sequenced was blood. Source of these receptors: a woman aged 60-75 years in good health.

The rearrangement joins TRBV18 to TRBJ2-5, with 8 bases aligning to TRBD1. The better agreement between TRBJ2-7 and the DNA end casts doubt on the J call. Germline-derived CDR1 and CDR2 are KGHSH and LQKENI. The CDR3 contains 16 residues. The CDR3 sequence is CASSPPLQGALNEQYF. CDR3 in DNA: TGTGCCAGCTCACCACCGCTCCAGGGGGCTTTGAACGAGCAGTACTTC.

This chain connects TRBV2 to TRBJ2-1, with D tentatively TRBD1 (6 bases). The CDR3 has 13 residues. V was trimmed by 8 bases and J by 9 bases, leaving 17 bases between them. Looked up from germline, CDR1 is SNHLY and CDR2 is FYNNEI. DNA for the CDR3: TGTGCCAGCGAATGGGACACTGGAGGTGAGCAGTTCTTC. This encodes CASEWDTGGEQFF.

This chain connects TRBV6-2 or TRBV6-3 to TRBJ2-1, with unresolved D. The length of the CDR3 is 14 residues. Looked up from germline, CDR1 is MNHEY and CDR2 is SVGEGT. V was trimmed by 6 bases and J by 3 bases, leaving 12 bases between them. The CDR3 DNA follows: TGTGCCAGCAGCAATAATGTGGTCTACAATGAGCAGTTCTTC. It translates to CASSNNVVYNEQFF.

The rearrangement links TRBV27 to TRBJ2-5; a weak D match, TRBD2 (6 bases). CDR1 and CDR2 from the germline V gene are MNHEY and SMNVEV (reference sequence). CDR3 length equals 13 residues. Trimming stripped 6 bases from V and 11 bases from J, with 19 bases between. This CDR3 is CASRRRGTQEQYF. CDR3 DNA: TGTGCCAGCAGACGCCGGGGGACTCAGGAGCAGTACTTC.

This clonotype was observed once. This rearrangement joins TRBV29-1 to TRBJ1-2; 9 bases match TRBD1. Germline values: CDR1 SQVTM, CDR2 ANQGSEA. The CDR3 covers 12 residues. V lost 7 bases, J lost 7 bases, and 7 bases stayed unmatched. The CDR3 loop reads CSGGTGSFGYTF. Here the CDR3 DNA reads TGCAGCGGTGGGACAGGGTCTTTTGGCTACACCTTC.

The V gene is TRBV5-1, the J gene TRBJ2-7, with 14 bases fitting TRBD2. The V and J ends lost 0 bases and 5 bases, in that order; junction bases with no gene match: 7. This CDR3 spans 17 amino acids. Germline assignment: CDR1 SGHRS and CDR2 YFSETQ. The CDR3 DNA follows: TGCGCCAGCAGCTTGGGACTAGCGGGAGGGACACGGGACGAGCAGTACTTC. Translation gives CASSLGLAGGTRDEQYF.

The rearrangement uses TRBV20-1 and TRBJ2-7; TRBD2 matches 12 bases. Germline V gives CDR1 DFQATT, CDR2 SNEGSKA (reference sequence). The CDR3 runs to 16 residues. Germline trimming cut 0 bases from V and 2 bases from J; bases unmatched to any gene: 5. CDR3 sequence reads: CSARDRGLAGPYEQYF. CDR3 in DNA: TGCAGTGCTAGAGATAGGGGACTAGCGGGTCCCTACGAGCAGTACTTC.

The chain uses TRBV20-1 and TRBJ2-5; the D gene is possibly TRBD1 (6 bases). CDR1 and CDR2 from the germline V gene are DFQATT and SNEGSKA (reference sequence). V dropped 6 bases and J dropped 2 bases, with 19 bases sitting between them. The CDR3 is 15 residues long. Written as DNA, the CDR3 is TGCAGTGCCCACATTGGCTGGGGGCTTCAAGAGACCCAGTACTTC. It specifies CSAHIGWGLQETQYF.

V usage is TRBV20-1 and J usage is TRBJ2-4, with D possibly matching TRBD1 (5 bases). Germline assignment: CDR1 DFQATT and CDR2 SNEGSKA (reference sequence). V was shortened by 5 bases and J by 12 bases, with 20 bases between the two germline ends. The CDR3 sequence is 13 residues long. CDR3 nucleotides: TGCAGTGCTTCCGCCAGGGCTGAGTACGATCAGTACTTC. It yields the protein CSASARAEYDQYF.

The chain joins TRBV7-9 to TRBJ2-3, with D possibly being TRBD1 or TRBD2 (5 bases each). The CDR3 is 14 amino acids. Germline CDR1 and CDR2: SEHNR and FQNEAQ (reference sequence). V lost 5 bases and J 5 bases, leaving 14 bases between the germline ends. The CDR3 nucleotides read TGTGCCAGCAGCAAGGGACCTCGGCTAGATACGCAGTATTTT. Protein: CASSKGPRLDTQYF.

This clonotype was seen only a few times. The chain has TRBV2 and TRBJ2-3; the match to TRBD1 covers 7 bases. Looked up from germline, CDR1 is SNHLY and CDR2 is FYNNEI. CDR3 length: 15 amino acids. Trimming at V came to 6 bases and at J to 0 bases, leaving 6 bases not matched to a gene. The CDR3 DNA reads TGTGCCAGCAGCTTGGGACAGATAAGCACAGATACGCAGTATTTT. Residues: CASSLGQISTDTQYF.

This chain connects TRBV11-2 to TRBJ2-3; the D gene could be TRBD1 or TRBD2 (5 bases each). Trimming took off 5 bases at V and 5 bases at J, with 20 bases between the two ends. CDR1 and CDR2 from the germline V gene are SGHAT and FQNNGV. CDR3 length equals 16 residues. CDR3 amino acids: CASSGGSDRYIDTQYF. The CDR3 DNA follows: TGTGCCAGCAGCGGGGGTAGTGACAGATACATAGATACGCAGTATTTT.

The chain combines TRBV2 with TRBJ2-1; tentative D call: TRBD2 (6 bases). This CDR3 contains 12 residues. CDR1 and CDR2 from the germline V gene are SNHLY and FYNNEI. The ends were cut back, 10 bases at V and 5 bases at J, with 12 bases in the middle. The DNA of the CDR3 is TGTGCCACCGAGGGACTTAACAATGAGCAGTTCTTC. Amino acids: CATEGLNNEQFF.

In its sample, this clonotype was seen a few times. The rearrangement uses TRBV27 and TRBJ2-1, with TRBD2 identical over 7 bases. The V and J ends lost 7 bases and 9 bases, in that order; junction bases with no gene match: 6. The CDR3 length is 12 residues. Per the germline V gene, CDR1 is MNHEY and CDR2 is SMNVEV (reference sequence). The CDR3 region is CASKTSVGEQFF. CDR3 DNA: TGTGCCAGCAAAACTAGCGTGGGTGAGCAGTTCTTC.

Details on this clonotype: A much larger clone is a single base away; this may be a read error. The genes are TRBV20-1 and TRBJ2-3, with TRBD2 matching 12 bases. Trimming at V came to 6 bases and at J to 4 bases, leaving 11 bases not matched to a gene. CDR1 and CDR2 (germline): DFQATT, SNEGSKA (reference sequence). This CDR3 is 16 amino acids long. CDR3: CSAASGRAPDPDTQYF. The CDR3, as DNA: TGCAGTGCCGCTAGCGGGAGGGCCCCCGACCCAGATACGCAGTATTTT.

The rearrangement links TRBV27 to TRBJ2-4; perhaps TRBD1 as D (6 bases). Germline CDR1 reads MNHEY; CDR2 reads SMNVEV (reference sequence). This CDR3 comprises 16 residues. The ends were cut back, 5 bases at V and 3 bases at J, with 17 bases in the middle. This CDR3 is CASSPKRDINKNIQYF. The CDR3 coding sequence is TGTGCCAGCAGTCCAAAACGGGACATAAACAAAAACATTCAGTACTTC.